These 2 T cell receptor beta chains were sequenced from one sample in a study of blood T cell repertoires in COVID-19. The table came from immunoSEQ multiplex PCR; TCRdb's copy has only in-frame clones and leaves some out. This sample yields around 240,000 clones, of which around 83% are seen a single time; 1.4% belongs to the top ten. What was sequenced was peripheral blood. These receptors all come from a middle-aged woman who had recovered from COVID-19.

This chain connects TRBV7-8 to TRBJ2-5; tentative D call: TRBD1 (6 bases). The CDR3 has 14 amino acids. Looked up from germline, CDR1 is SGHVS and CDR2 is FQNEAQ. V was trimmed by 4 bases and J by 7 bases, leaving 16 bases between them. CDR3 bases: TGTGCCAGCAGCTGGGGTCCAGGGGAGAGGACCCAGTACTTC. Its translation is CASSWGPGERTQYF.

The gene calls are TRBV2 and TRBJ1-1; weak D call: TRBD1 (5 bases). The V end was cut by 8 bases, the J end by 1 base, with 14 bases between. CDR3 length: 14 residues. Germline CDR1 SNHLY, CDR2 FYNNEI. CDR3 amino acids: CASRQTAENTEAFF. The CDR3 bases are TGTGCCAGCCGACAGACTGCAGAGAACACTGAAGCTTTCTTT.